The rows below give T cell receptor beta chains drawn from one sample of a study of T cell changes during pregnancy in multiple sclerosis. Measured with immunoSEQ multiplex PCR; TCRdb has only the in-frame clones, and not every one. The repertoire has 57,000 or so clones, roughly 90% of them found once; the top ten carry 3% to 4%. This sample comprised peripheral blood, obtained after pregnancy. These TCRs come from a female donor in good health, enrolled as a control in a pregnancy study. The conserved cysteine and the conserved F or W are not part of the CDR3 here. The order of the fields is V gene, D gene, CDR3 protein. The D gene is left open where the match is weak.

V: TRBV7-8; D: -; CDR3: ASSLVSTGEQY
V: TRBV9; D: TRBD2; CDR3: ASSFRGLAGTTDTQY
V: TRBV27; D: TRBD2; CDR3: ASSSGTSGSVNEQF
V: TRBV5-4; D: TRBD1; CDR3: ASSPGTESNQPQH
V: TRBV5-1; D: TRBD2; CDR3: ASSLDLAGGLYTQY
V: TRBV4-1; D: TRBD2; CDR3: ASSPGTSGGWNTQY
V: TRBV19; D: TRBD1; CDR3: ASSKDRDTDYGYT
V: TRBV20-1; D: -; CDR3: SAYGSYGYT
V: TRBV2; D: TRBD1; CDR3: ASREGQNNNYGYT
V: TRBV29-1; D: TRBD1; CDR3: SAYPGTGGTDTQY
V: TRBV5-1; D: -; CDR3: ASSLAPGGEAF
V: TRBV9; D: TRBD2; CDR3: ASKEPTVSGGY
V: TRBV2; D: TRBD2; CDR3: ASSASGSSYNEQF
V: TRBV7-8; D: -; CDR3: ASSTLRGGYT
V: TRBV5-1; D: TRBD1; CDR3: ASSLAWDRGRVGMNTEAF
V: TRBV5-1; D: TRBD2; CDR3: ASSYSGGQETQY
V: TRBV30; D: -; CDR3: AWTVGTANYGYT
V: TRBV2; D: TRBD2; CDR3: ASKKGEGETQY
V: TRBV28; D: TRBD2; CDR3: ASLPYSGLAGEETQY
V: TRBV7-9; D: -; CDR3: ASSSQGWPNEKLF